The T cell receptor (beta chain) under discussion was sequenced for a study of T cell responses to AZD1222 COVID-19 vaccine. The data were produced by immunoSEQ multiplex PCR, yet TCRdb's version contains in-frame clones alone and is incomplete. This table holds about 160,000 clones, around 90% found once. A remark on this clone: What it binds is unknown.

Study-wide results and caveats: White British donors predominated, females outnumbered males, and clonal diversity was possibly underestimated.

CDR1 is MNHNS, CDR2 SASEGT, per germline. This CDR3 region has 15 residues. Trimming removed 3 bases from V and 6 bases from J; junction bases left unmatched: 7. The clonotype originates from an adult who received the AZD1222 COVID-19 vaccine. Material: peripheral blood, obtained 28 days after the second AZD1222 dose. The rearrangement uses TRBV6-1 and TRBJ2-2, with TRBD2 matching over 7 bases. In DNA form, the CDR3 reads TGTGCCAGCAGTGAGGGGGGGACTTGGGCCGGGGAGCTGTTTTTT. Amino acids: CASSEGGTWAGELFF.